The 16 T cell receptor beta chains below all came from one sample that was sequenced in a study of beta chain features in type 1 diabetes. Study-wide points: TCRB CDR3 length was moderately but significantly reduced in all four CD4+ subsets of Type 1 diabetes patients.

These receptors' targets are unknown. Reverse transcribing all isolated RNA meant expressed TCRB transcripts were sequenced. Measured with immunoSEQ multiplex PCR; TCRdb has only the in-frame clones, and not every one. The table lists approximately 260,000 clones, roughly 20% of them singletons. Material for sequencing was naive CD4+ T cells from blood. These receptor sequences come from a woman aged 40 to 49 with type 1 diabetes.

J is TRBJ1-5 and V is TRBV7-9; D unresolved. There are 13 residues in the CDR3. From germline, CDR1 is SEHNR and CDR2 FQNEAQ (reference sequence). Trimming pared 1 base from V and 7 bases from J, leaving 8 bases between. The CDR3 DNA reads TGTGCCAGCAGCTTAGGACTCAGACAGCCCCAGCATTTT. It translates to CASSLGLRQPQHF.

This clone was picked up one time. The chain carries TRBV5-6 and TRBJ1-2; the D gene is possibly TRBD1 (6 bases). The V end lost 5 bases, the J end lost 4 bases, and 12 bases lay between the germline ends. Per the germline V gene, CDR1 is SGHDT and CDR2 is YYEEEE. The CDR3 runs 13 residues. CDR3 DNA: TGTGCCAGCAGTTACGACAGGACCTATGGCTACACCTTC. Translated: CASSYDRTYGYTF.

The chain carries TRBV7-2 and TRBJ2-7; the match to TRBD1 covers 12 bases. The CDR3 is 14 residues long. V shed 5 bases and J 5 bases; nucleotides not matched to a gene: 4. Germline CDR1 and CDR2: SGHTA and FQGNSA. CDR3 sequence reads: CASSPGQGAHEQYF. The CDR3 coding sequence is TGTGCCAGCAGCCCGGGACAGGGGGCTCACGAGCAGTACTTC.

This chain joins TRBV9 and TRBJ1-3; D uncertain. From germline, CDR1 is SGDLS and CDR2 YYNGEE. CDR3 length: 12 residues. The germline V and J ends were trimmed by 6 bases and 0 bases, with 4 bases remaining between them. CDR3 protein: CASTRSGNTIYF. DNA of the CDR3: TGTGCCAGCACCCGCTCTGGAAACACCATATATTTT. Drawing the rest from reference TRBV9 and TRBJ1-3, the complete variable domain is DSGVTQTPKHLITATGQRVTLRCSPRSGDLSVYWYQQSLDQGLQFLIQYYNGEERAKGNILERFSAQQFPDLHSELNLSSLELGDSALYFCASTRSGNTIYFGEGSWLTVV.

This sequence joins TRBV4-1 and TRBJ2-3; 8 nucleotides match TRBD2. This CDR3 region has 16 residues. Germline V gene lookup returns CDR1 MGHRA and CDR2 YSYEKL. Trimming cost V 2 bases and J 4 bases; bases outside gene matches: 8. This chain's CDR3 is CASSQHPPGGADTQYF. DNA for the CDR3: TGCGCCAGCAGCCAACATCCGCCGGGAGGGGCAGATACGCAGTATTTT.

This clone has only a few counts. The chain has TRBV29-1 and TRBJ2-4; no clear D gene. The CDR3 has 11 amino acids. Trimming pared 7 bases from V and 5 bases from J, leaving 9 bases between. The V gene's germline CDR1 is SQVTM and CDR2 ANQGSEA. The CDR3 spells CSAKTENIQYF. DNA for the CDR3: TGCAGCGCGAAAACGGAAAACATTCAGTACTTC.

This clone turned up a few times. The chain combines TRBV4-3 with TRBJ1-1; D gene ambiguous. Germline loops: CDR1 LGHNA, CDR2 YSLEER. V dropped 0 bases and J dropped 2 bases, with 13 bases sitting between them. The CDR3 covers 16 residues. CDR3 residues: CASSQDMTGVNTEAFF. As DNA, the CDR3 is TGCGCCAGCAGCCAAGATATGACGGGAGTTAACACTGAAGCTTTCTTT.

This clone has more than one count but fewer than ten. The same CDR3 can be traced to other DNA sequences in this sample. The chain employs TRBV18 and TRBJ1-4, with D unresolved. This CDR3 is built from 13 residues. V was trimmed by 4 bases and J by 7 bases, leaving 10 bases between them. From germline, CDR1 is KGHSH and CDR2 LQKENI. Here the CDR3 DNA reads TGTGCCAGCTCACAGGGCGCGGGTGAAAAACTGTTTTTT. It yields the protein CASSQGAGEKLFF.

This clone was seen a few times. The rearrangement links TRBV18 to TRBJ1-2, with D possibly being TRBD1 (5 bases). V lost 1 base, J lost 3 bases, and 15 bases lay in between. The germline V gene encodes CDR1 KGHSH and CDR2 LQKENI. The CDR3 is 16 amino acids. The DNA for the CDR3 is TGTGCCAGCTCACCACGGAACCCGGGGGACGACTATGGCTACACCTTC. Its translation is CASSPRNPGDDYGYTF.

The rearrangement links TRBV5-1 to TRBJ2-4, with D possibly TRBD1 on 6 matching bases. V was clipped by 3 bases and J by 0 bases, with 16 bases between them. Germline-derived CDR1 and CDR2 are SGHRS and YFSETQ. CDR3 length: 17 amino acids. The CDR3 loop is CASSSVQGELAKNIQYF. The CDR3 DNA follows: TGCGCCAGCAGCTCGGTACAGGGCGAGCTAGCCAAAAACATTCAGTACTTC. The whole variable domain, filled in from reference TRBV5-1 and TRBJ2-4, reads KAGVTQTPRYLIKTRGQQVTLSCSPISGHRSVSWYQQTPGQGLQFLFEYFSETQRNKGNFPGRFSGRQFSNSRSEMNVSTLELGDSALYLCASSSVQGELAKNIQYFGAGTRLSVL.

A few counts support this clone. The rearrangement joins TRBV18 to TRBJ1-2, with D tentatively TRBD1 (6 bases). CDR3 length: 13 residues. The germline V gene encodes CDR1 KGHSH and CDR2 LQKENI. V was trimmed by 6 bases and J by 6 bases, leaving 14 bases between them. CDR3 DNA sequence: TGTGCCAGCTCCCCAGACCAGGGGAATGGCTACACCTTC. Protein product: CASSPDQGNGYTF.

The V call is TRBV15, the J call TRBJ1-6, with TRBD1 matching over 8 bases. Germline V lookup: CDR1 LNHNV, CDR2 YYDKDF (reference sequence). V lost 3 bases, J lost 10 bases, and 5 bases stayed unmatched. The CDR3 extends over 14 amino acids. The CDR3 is CATSSGQGGSPLHF. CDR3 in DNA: TGTGCCACCAGCAGCGGACAGGGAGGATCACCCCTCCACTTT.

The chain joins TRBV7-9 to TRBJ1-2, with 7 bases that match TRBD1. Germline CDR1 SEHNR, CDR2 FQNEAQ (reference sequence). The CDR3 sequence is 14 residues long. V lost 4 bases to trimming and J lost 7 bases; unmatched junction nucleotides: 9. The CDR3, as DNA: TGTGCCAGCAGCTCCCAACAGGGGTCGAGTGGCTACACCTTC. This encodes CASSSQQGSSGYTF.

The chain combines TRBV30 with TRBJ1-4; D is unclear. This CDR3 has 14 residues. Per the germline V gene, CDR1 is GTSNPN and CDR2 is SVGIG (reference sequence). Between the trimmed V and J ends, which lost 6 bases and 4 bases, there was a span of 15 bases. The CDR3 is CACLRRGFNEKLFF. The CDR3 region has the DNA TGTGCCTGCCTACGGAGAGGGTTTAATGAAAAACTGTTTTTT.

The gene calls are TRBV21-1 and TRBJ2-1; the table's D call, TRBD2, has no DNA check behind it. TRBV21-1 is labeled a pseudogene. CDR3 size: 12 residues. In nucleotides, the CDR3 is TGTGCCTTAATCGATCAAGAGAATGAGCAGTTCTTC. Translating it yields CALIDQENEQFF.

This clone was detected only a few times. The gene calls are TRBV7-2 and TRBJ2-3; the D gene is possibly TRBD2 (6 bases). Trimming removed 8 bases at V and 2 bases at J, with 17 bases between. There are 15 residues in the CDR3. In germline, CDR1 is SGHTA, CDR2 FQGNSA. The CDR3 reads CASRAPSGLTDTQYF. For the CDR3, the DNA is TGTGCCAGCCGGGCCCCCAGCGGGCTCACAGATACGCAGTATTTT.